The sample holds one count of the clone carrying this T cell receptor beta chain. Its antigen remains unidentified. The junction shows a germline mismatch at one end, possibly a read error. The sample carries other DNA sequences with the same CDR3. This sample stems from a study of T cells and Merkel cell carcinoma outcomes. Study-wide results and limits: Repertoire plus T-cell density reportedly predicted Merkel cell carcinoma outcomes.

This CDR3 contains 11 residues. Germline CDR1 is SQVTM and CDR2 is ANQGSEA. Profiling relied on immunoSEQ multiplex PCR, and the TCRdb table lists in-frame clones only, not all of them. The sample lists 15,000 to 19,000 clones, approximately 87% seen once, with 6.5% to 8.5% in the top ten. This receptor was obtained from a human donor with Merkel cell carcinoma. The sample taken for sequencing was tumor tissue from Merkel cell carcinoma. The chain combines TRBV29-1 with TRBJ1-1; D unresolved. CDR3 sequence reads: CSVQENTEAFF. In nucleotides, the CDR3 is TGCAGCGTTCAAGAAAACACTGAAGCTTTCTTT.